This TCR beta chain was observed in a study of STAT5B mutations in CD4+ large granular lymphocyte leukemia. Study-wide findings and caveats: No patients shared main leukemic clonotypes, though about 24% appeared at low frequency elsewhere.

As originally analysed: The detection floor for productive clonotype frequency was 2.59 x 10-5. Profiling relied on immunoSEQ multiplex PCR, and the TCRdb table lists in-frame clones only, not all of them. V and J calls and clone size are those listed in that table; D and trimming were worked out from the DNA. The sample lists some 45,000 clones, just over 85% occurring once. A single count supports this clone. No antigen is known for it. Buffy coats from healthy blood donors served as controls. The receptor was derived from a human donor in good health. The sequenced sample was CD4+ T cells from blood buffy coats.

The CDR3 DNA reads TGCGCCAGCAGACTAGCGGCGAACACCGGGGAGCTGTTTTTT. This translates into CASRLAANTGELFF. The chain recombines TRBV5-1 with TRBJ2-2, with 8 bases aligning to TRBD2. The CDR3 is 14 amino acids. Per the germline V gene, CDR1 is SGHRS and CDR2 is YFSETQ. V lost 5 bases, J lost 0 bases, and 0 bases stayed unmatched. Based on the CDR3 plus reference TRBV5-1 and TRBJ2-2, the full variable domain is KAGVTQTPRYLIKTRGQQVTLSCSPISGHRSVSWYQQTPGQGLQFLFEYFSETQRNKGNFPGRFSGRQFSNSRSEMNVSTLELGDSALYLCASRLAANTGELFFGEGSRLTVL.